The rows below give T cell receptor beta chains drawn from one sample of a study of human T cells and chemical hapten exposure. TCRdb used MiXCR to reprocess the 5' RACE reads, holding one entry per CDR3 protein. Altogether about 140,000 distinct CDR3 sequences are present, about 4.3% being singletons, with the ten largest covering about 1.3%. The receptors were gathered from a female donor in good health. Both conserved end residues are part of each CDR3. Each record gives: V gene, D gene, J gene, CDR3 protein. The D gene is left open where the match is weak.

>TRBV9|TRBD2|TRBJ2-1
CASSGRGASYNEQFF
>TRBV18|TRBD2|TRBJ2-7
CASYPTSGGVNEQYF
>TRBV6-6|TRBD1|TRBJ2-7
CASSSPGQGLMSLYF
>TRBV19|-|TRBJ2-7
CASSLQPRTYEQYF
>TRBV6-5|-|TRBJ1-6
CASSRAGSPLHF
>TRBV7-9|TRBD1|TRBJ2-3
CASSLPDRALYTDTQYF
>TRBV7-3|TRBD1|TRBJ2-2
CASSPDRDTGELFF
>TRBV7-2|-|TRBJ2-3
CASSLEVGPDTQYF
>TRBV20-1|-|TRBJ2-3
CSAPMNADTQYF
>TRBV20-1|-|TRBJ2-3
CSARPSTDTQYF
>TRBV6-1|TRBD1|TRBJ1-1
CASSAYQGATEAFF
>TRBV9|-|TRBJ1-1
CASSVAPGSGEAFF
>TRBV5-1|-|TRBJ2-3
CASSLSPTDTQYF
>TRBV5-1|-|TRBJ2-1
CASSLFTRPDNEQFF
>TRBV27|-|TRBJ1-5
CASSLISAQPQHF
>TRBV12-3/TRBV12-4|-|TRBJ2-1
CASSLVDLASEQFF
>TRBV4-3|-|TRBJ1-5
CASSRQSYSNQPQHF
>TRBV12-3/TRBV12-4|TRBD1|TRBJ1-2
CASSSSGTDSNGYTF
>TRBV4-3|-|TRBJ1-3
CASSRNGPNSGNTIYF
>TRBV6-1|TRBD1|TRBJ1-5
CASSPSLTGGLNQPQHF
>TRBV10-3|-|TRBJ2-6
CAISESGGASLRSGANVLTF
>TRBV5-1|TRBD1|TRBJ2-1
CASSSGQGVVNEQFF
>TRBV14|-|TRBJ2-3
CASSPRDFTTQYF
>TRBV20-1|-|TRBJ1-2
CSAWGGQPESYGYTF
>TRBV5-6|TRBD2|TRBJ2-1
CASSSGLAGGLYNEQFF
>TRBV5-1|TRBD2|TRBJ2-3
CASSPGTTDTDTQYF
>TRBV30|-|TRBJ2-1
CAWRLSDYNEQFF
>TRBV7-2|TRBD1|TRBJ1-4
CASSLQGGGATNEKLFF
>TRBV7-2|-|TRBJ1-3
CASSFARDTIYF
>TRBV27|-|TRBJ2-7
CASSLGHYYEQYF
>TRBV20-1|-|TRBJ1-2
CSARSPQPYYGYTF
>TRBV6-6|-|TRBJ1-5
CASSYSSNQPQHF
>TRBV24-1|TRBD1|TRBJ2-6
CATQRTGGSGANVLTF